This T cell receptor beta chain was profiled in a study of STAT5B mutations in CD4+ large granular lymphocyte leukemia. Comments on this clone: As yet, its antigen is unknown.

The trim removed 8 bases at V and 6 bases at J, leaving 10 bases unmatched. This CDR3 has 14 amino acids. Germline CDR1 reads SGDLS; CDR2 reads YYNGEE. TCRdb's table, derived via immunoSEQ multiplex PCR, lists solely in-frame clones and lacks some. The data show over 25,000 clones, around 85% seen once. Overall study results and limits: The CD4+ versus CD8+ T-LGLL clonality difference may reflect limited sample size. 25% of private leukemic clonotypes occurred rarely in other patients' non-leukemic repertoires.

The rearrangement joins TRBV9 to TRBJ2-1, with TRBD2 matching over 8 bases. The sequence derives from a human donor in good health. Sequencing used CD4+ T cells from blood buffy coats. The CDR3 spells CASSLREAGNEQFF. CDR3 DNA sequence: TGTGCCAGTTCTTTGCGGGAGGCGGGCAATGAGCAGTTCTTC.